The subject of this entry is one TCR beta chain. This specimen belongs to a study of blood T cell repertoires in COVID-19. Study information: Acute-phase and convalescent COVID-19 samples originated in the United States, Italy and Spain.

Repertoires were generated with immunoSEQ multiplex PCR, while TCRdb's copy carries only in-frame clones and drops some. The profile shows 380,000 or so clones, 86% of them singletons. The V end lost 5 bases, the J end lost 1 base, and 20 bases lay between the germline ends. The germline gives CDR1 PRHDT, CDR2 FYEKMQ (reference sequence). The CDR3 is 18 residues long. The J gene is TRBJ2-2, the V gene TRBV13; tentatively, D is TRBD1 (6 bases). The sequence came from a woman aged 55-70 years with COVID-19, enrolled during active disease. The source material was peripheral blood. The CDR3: CASSPLLIQGWNTGELFF. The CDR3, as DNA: TGTGCCAGCAGCCCCCTTTTGATTCAGGGGTGGAACACCGGGGAGCTGTTTTTT.